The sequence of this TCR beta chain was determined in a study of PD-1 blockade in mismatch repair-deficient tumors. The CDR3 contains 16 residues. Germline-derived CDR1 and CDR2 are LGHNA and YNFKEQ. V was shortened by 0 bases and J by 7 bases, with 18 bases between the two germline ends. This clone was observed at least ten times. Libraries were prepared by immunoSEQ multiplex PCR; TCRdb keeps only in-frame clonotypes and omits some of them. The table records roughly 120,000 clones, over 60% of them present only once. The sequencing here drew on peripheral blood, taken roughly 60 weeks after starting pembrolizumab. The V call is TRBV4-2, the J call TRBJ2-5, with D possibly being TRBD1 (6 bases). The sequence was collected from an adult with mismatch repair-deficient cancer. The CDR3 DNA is TGTGCCAGCAGCCAAGATTTAAGGGGGTCATATGGGACCCAGTACTTC. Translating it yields CASSQDLRGSYGTQYF.